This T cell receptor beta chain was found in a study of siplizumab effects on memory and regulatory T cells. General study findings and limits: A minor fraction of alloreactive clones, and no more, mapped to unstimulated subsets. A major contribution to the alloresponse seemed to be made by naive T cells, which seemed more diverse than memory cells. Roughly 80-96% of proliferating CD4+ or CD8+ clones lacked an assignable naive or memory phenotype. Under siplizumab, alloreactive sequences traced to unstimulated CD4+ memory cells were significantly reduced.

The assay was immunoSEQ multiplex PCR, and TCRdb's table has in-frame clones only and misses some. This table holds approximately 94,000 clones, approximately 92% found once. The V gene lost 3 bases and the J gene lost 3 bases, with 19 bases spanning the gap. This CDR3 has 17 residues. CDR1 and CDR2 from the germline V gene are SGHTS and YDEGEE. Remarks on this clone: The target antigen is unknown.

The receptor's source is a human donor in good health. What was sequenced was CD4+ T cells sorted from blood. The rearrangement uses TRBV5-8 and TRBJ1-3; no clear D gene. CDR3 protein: CASSSVRTALSGNTIYF. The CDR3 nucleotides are TGTGCCAGCAGCTCCGTCCGGACGGCCCTAAGTGGAAACACCATATATTTT.